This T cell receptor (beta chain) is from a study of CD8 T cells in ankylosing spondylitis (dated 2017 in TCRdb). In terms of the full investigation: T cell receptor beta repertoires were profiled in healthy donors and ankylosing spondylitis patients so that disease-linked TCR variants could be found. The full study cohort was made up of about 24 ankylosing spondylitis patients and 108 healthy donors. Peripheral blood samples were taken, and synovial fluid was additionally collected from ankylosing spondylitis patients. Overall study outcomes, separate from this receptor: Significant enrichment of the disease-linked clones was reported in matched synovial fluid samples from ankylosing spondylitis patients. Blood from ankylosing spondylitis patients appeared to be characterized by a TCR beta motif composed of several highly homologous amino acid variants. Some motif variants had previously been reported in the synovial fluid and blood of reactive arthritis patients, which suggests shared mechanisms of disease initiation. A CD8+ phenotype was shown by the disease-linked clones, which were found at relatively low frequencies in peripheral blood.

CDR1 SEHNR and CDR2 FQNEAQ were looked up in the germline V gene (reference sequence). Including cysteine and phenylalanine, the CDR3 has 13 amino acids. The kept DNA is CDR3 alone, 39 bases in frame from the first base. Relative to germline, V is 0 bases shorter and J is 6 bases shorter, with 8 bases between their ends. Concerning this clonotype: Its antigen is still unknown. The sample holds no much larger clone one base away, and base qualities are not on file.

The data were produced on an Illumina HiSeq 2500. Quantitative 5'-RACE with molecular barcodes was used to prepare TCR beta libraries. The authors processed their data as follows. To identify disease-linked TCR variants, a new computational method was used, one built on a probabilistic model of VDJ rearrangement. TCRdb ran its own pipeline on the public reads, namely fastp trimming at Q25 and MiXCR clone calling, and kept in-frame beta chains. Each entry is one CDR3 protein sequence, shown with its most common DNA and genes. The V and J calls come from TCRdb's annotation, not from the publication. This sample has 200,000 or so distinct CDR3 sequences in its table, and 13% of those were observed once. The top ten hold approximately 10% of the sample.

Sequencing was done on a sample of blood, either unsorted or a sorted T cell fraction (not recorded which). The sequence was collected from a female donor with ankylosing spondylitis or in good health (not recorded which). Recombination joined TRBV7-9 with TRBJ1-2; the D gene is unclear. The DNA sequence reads TGTGCCAGCAGCTTAGCGACTCTGGATGGCTACACCTTC. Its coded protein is CASSLATLDGYTF.